This T cell receptor (beta chain) came from a study of T-cell reconstitution after alpha-beta-depleted transplantation in children. Using unique molecular identifiers, the investigators prepared the TCRbeta library. From the PCR reads, TCRdb called clonotypes with MiXCR, one entry per CDR3 protein. The table includes around 600,000 distinct CDR3 sequences, about 11% detected once. CDR1 is SGHTA, CDR2 FQGTGA, per germline. V lost 5 bases and J 6 bases, leaving 8 bases between the germline ends. The CDR3 runs to 12 residues. The V and J genes are TRBV7-3 and TRBJ2-1; a possible D gene is TRBD1 (5 bases). Material: PBMCs from the stem cell graft donor, obtained from the stem cell graft. The receptor was isolated from a human donor who donated a stem cell graft to a child with acute myeloid leukemia. CDR3 sequence: CASSLGANEQFF. CDR3 bases: TGTGCCAGCAGCCTAGGGGCCAATGAGCAGTTCTTC.